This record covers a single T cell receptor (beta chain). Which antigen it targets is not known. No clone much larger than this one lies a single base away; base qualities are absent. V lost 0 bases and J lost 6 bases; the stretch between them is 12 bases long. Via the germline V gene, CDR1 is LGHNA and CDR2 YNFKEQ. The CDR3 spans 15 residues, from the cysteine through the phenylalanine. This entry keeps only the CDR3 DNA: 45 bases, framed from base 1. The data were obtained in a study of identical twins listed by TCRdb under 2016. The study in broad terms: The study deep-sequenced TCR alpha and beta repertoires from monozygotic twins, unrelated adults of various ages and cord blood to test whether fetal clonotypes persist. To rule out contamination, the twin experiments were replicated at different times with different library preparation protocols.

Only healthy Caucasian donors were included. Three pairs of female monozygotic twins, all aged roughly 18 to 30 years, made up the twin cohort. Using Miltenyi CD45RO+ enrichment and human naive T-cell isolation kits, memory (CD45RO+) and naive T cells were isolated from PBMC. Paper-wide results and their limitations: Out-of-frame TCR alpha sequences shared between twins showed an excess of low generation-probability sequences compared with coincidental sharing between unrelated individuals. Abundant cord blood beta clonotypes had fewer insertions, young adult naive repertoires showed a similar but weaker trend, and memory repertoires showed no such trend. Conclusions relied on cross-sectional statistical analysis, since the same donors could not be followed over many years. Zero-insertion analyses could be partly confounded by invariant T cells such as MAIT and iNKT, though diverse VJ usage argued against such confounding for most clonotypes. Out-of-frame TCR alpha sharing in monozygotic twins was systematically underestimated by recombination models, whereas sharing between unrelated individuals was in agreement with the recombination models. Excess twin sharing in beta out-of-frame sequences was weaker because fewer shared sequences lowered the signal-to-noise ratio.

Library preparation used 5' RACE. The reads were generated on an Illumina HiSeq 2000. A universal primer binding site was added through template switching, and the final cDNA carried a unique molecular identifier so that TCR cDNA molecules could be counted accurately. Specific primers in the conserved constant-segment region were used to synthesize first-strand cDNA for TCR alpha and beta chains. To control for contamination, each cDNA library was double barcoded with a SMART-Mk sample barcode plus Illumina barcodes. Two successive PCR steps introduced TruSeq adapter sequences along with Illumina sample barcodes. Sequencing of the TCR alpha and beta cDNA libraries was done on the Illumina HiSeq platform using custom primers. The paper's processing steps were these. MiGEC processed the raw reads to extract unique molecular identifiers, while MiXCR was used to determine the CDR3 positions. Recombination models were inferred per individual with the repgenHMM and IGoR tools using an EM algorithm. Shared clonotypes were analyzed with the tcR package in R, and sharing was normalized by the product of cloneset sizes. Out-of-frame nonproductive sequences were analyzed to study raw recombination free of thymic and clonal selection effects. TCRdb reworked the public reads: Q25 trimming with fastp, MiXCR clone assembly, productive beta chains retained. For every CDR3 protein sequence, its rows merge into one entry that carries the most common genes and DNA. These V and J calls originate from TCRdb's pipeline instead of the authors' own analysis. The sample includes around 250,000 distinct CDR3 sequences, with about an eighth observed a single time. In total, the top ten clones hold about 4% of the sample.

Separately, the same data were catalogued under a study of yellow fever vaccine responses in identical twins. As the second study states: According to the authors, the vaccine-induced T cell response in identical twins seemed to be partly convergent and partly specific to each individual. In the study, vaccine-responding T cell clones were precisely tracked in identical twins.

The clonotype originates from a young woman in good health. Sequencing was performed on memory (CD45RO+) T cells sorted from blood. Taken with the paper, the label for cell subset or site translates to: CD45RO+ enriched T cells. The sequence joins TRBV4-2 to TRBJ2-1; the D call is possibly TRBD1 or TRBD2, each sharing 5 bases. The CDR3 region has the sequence CASSQDQGPTNEQFF. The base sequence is TGTGCCAGCAGCCAAGACCAGGGACCGACCAATGAGCAGTTCTTC.